This TCR beta chain stems from a study of cytomegalovirus exposure and HLA in healthy donors. Overall study results and limits: TCR association rates varied by HLA locus in a later analysis, with DRB1 highest and HLA-C lowest.

PCR involved 60 Vbeta and 13 Jbeta primers. Some clones are missing from TCRdb's copy, which holds only in-frame ones; the method was immunoSEQ multiplex PCR. The repertoire holds under 200,000 clones, with about 70% as singletons. Trimming removed 0 bases from V and 7 bases from J, with 14 bases in between. Germline V CDR1 and CDR2: SGDLS, YYNGEE. This CDR3 spans 14 amino acids. Comments on this clone: Its antigen is as yet unknown.

The chain links TRBV9 to TRBJ2-7; D remains ambiguous. The receptor was derived from a woman in her twenties or thirties in good health and CMV-seronegative. What was sequenced was PBMCs. The CDR3 DNA is TGTGCCAGCAGCGTAGACCTGGAGATTCGAGAGCAGTACTTC. This sequence encodes CASSVDLEIREQYF.